This T cell receptor beta chain was obtained from a study of shared clonotypes between healthy human individuals. TCRdb keeps only in-frame clones here, not all; method: immunoSEQ multiplex PCR. This table holds some 1.5 million clones, roughly 97% found once. CDR1 is SGHTA, CDR2 FQGTGA, per germline. With 6 bases removed from V and 14 bases from J, the gap between germline ends came to 20 bases. CDR3 length equals 13 residues. This clone was counted only a few times. Its specificity is unknown. Study-wide points: Incompleteness in sorted-subset sequencing, despite large depth, was shown by rarefaction.

The chain joins TRBV7-3 to TRBJ2-1; tentative D call: TRBD2 (5 bases). The source material was naive CD4+ T cells sorted from blood. Sample subset: CD45RA+ positively selected. The clonotype comes from a man aged 25-40 years in good health. The CDR3 coding sequence is TGTGCCAGCAGGGTTCATCGGCGGGTTTTGGAGTTCTTC. As protein: CASRVHRRVLEFF.